This T cell receptor beta chain was profiled in a study of radiotherapy plus CTLA-4 blockade in lung cancer. On the study more broadly: Disease control reached approximately 30%, with objective responses in around 19%. Study results and limitations: TCR clones of tumor origin grew in blood after radiotherapy plus ipilimumab.

V was pared by 3 bases and J by 6 bases, with 10 bases between. The length of the CDR3 is 12 residues. Germline V gene sequence: CDR1 GTSNPN, CDR2 SVGIG (reference sequence). The protocol was immunoSEQ multiplex PCR, while the TCRdb copy is restricted to in-frame clones and leaves out a portion. The table shows roughly 130,000 clones, with approximately 90% occurring only once. Patients with chemo-refractory metastatic non-small-cell lung cancer received focal radiation plus CTLA-4 blockade with ipilimumab. For this clone: Its specificity is not known.

The TCR comes from a human donor with non-small cell lung cancer that progressed on radiotherapy plus ipilimumab. The material was peripheral blood, obtained from a patient treated with radiotherapy plus ipilimumab. The chain carries TRBV30 and TRBJ2-3; weak D call: TRBD1 (5 bases). CDR3 in amino acids: CAWRGAGDTQYF. CDR3 DNA sequence: TGTGCCTGGAGAGGGGCCGGGGATACGCAGTATTTT.